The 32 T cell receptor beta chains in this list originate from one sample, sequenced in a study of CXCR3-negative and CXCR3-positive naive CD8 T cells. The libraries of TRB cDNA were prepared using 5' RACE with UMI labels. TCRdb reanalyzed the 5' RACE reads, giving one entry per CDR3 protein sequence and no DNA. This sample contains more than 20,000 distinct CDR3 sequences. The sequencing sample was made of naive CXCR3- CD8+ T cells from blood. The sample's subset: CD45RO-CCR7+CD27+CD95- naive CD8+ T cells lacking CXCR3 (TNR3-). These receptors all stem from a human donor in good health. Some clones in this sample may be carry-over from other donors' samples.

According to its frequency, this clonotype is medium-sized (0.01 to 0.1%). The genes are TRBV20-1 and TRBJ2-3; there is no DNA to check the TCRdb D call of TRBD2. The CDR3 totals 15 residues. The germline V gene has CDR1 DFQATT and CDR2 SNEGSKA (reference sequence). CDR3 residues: CSAIPTTVSTDTQYF.

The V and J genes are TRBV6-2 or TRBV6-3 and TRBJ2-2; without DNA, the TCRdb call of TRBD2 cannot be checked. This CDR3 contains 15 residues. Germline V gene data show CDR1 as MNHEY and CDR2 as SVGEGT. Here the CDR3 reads CASSSGTSNTGELFF.

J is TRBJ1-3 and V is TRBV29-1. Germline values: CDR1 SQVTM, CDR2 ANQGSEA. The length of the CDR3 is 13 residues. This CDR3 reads CSVRETGGNTIYF.

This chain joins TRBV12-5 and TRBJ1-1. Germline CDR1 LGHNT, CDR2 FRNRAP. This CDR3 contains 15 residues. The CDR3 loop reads CASGFGGSGSAEAFF.

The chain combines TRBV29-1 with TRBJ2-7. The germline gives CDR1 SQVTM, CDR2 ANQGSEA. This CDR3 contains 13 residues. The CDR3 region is CSVVQKLSYEQYF.

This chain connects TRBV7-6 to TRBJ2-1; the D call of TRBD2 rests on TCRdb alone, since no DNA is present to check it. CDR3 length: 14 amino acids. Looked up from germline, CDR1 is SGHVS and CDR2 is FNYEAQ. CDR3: CASSFLLAGDEQFF.

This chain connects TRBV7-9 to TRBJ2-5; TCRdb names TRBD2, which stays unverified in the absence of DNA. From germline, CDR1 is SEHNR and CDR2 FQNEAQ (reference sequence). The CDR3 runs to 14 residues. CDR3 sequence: CASSNKAGLETQYF.

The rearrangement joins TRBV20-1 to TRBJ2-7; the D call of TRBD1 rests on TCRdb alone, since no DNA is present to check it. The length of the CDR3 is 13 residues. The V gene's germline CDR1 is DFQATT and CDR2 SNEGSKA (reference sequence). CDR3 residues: CSATSGQGYEQYF.

The CDR3 spells CATSPRWGKGNEQFF. V and J are TRBV15 and TRBJ2-1. The V gene's germline CDR1 is LNHNV and CDR2 YYDKDF (reference sequence). CDR3 size: 15 residues.

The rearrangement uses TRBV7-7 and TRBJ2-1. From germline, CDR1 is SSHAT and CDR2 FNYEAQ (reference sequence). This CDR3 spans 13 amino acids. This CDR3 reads CASSLDTYNEQFF.

CDR3: CASSLEADGYGYTF. The genes are TRBV7-9 and TRBJ1-2. The CDR3 loop spans 14 amino acids. The germline CDR1 and CDR2 sequences are SEHNR and FQNEAQ (reference sequence).

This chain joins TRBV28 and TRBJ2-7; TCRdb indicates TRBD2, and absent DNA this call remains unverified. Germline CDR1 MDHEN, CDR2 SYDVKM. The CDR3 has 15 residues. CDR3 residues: CASSVLAGGPYEQYF.

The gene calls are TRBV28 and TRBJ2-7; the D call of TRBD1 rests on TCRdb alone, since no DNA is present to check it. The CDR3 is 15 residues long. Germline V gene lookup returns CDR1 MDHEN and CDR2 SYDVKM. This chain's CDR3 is CASSLRTVEGYEQYF.

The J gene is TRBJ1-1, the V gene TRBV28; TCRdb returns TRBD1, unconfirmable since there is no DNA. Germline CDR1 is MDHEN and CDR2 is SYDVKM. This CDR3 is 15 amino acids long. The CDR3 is CASEGDRRMNTEAFF.

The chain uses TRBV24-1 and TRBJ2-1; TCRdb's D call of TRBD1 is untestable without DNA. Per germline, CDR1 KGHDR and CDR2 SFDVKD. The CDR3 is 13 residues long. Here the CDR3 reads CATSDFSPGEQFF.

The CDR3 is CATSARDRDYEQYF. The V call is TRBV15, the J call TRBJ2-7; TCRdb picks TRBD1, but there is no DNA to check that call. This CDR3 is built from 14 residues. Per the germline V gene, CDR1 is LNHNV and CDR2 is YYDKDF (reference sequence).

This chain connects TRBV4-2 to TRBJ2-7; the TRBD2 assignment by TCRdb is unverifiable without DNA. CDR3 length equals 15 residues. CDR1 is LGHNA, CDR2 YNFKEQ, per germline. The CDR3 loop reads CASSQDSDGPYEQYF.

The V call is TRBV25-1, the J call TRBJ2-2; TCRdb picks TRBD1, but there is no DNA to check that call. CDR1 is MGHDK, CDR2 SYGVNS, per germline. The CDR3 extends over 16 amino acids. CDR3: CASSEYASRGTGELFF. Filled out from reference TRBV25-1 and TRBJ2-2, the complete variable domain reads EADIYQTPRYLVIGTGKKITLECSQTMGHDKMYWYQQDPGMELHLIHYSYGVNSTEKGDLSSESTVSRIRTEHFPLTLESARPSHTSQYLCASSEYASRGTGELFFGEGSRLTVL.

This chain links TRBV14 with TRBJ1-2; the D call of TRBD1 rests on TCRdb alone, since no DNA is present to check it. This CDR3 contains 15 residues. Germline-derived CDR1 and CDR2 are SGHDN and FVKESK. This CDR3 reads CASSQAGISLDGYTF.

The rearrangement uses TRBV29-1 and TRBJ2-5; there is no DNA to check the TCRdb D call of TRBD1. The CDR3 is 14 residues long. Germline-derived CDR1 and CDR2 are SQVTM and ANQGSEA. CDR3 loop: CSANGWGSQETQYF.

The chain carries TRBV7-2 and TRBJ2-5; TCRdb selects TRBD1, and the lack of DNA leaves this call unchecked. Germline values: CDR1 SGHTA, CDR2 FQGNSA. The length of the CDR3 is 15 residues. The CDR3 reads CASSKGQSPQETQYF.

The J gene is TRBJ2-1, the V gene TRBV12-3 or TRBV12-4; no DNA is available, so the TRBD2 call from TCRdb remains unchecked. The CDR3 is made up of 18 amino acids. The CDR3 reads CASSLAPPGTSGYNEQFF.

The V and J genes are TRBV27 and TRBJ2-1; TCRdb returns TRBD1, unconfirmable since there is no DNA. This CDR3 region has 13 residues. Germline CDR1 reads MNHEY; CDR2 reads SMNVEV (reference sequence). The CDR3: CASSLGGYNEQFF.

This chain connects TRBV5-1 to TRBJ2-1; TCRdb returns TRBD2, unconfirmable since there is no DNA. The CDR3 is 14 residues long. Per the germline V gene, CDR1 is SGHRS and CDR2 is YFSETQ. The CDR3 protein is CASSLVSGGDEQFF.

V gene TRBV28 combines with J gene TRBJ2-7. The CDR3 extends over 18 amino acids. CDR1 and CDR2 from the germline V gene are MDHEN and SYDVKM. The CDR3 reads CASSLSAVWLTESYEQYF.

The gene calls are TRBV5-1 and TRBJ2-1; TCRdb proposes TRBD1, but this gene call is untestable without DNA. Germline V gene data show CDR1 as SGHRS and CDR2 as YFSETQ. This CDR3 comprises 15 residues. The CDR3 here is CASCYSGGPYNEQFF.

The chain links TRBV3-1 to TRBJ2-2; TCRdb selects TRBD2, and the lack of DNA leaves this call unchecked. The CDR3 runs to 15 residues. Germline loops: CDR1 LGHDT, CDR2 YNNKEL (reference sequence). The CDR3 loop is CASSQGGLANGELFF.

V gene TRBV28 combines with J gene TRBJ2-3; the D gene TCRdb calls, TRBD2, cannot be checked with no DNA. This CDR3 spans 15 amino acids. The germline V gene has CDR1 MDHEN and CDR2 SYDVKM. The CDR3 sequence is CASSSRRGGRDTQYF.

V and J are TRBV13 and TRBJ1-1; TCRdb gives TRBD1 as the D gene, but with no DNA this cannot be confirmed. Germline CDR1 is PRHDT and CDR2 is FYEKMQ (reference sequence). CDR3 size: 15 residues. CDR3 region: CASSPWGTRNTEAFF.

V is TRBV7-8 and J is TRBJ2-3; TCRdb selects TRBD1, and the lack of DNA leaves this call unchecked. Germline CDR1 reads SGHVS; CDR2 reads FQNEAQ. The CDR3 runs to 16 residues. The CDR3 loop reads CASSYDHGTGMDTQYF.

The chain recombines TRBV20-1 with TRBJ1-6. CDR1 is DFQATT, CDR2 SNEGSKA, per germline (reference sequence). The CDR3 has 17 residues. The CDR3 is CSARGRRESSYNSPLHF.

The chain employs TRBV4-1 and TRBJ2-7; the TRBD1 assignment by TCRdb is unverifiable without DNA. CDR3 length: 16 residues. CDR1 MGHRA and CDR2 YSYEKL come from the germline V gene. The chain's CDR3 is CASSQYTGAPSYEQYF.